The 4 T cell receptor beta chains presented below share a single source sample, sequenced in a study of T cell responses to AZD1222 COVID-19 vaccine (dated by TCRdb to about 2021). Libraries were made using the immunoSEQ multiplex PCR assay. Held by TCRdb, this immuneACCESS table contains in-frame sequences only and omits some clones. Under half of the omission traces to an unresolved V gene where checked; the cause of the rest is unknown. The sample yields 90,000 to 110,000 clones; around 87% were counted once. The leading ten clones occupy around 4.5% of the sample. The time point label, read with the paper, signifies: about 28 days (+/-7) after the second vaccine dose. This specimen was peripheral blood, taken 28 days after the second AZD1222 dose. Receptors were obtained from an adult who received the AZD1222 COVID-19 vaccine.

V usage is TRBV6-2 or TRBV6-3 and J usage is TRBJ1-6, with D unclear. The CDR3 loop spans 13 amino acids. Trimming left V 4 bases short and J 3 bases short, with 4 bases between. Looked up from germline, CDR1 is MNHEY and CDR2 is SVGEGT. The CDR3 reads CASSSDYNSPLHF. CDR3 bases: TGTGCCAGCAGTTCCGACTATAATTCACCCCTCCACTTT.

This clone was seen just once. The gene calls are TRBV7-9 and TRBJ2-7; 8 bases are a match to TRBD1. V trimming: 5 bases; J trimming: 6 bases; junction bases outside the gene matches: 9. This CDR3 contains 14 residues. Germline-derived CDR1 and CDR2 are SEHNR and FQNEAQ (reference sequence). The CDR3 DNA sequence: TGTGCCAGCAGCCAAACAGGGGGTATAAGCGAGCAGTACTTC. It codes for CASSQTGGISEQYF. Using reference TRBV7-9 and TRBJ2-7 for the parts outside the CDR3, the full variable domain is DTGVSQNPRHKITKRGQNVTFRCDPISEHNRLYWYRQTLGQGPEFLTYFQNEAQLEKSRLLSDRFSAERPKGSFSTLEIQRTEQGDSAMYLCASSQTGGISEQYFGPGTRLTVT.

The CDR3 bases are TGTGCCAGCAGTTCTGGACAGGGGGCCTGGGAGCAGTACTTC. It yields the protein CASSSGQGAWEQYF. This rearrangement joins TRBV6-5 to TRBJ2-7, with 11 bases matching TRBD1. The trim removed 4 bases at V and 7 bases at J, leaving 6 bases unmatched. The CDR3 is 14 amino acids. Germline assignment: CDR1 MNHEY and CDR2 SVGAGI.

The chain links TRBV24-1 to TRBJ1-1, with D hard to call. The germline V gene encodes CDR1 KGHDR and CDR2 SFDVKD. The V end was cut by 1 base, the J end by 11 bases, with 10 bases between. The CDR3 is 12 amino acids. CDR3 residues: CATSDLEGSAFF. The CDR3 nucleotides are TGTGCCACCAGTGATTTAGAAGGGTCGGCTTTCTTT.